This entry lists 32 T cell receptor beta chains sequenced from one sample in a study of beta chain features in type 1 diabetes. Study-wide points: Researchers report that Type 1 diabetes patients had moderately but significantly shorter TCRB CDR3s across all four CD4+ subsets.

Which antigens these TCRs recognize remains unknown. The study reverse transcribed the entire isolated RNA, so it sequenced expressed TCRB transcripts. Profiled with immunoSEQ multiplex PCR; TCRdb holds only in-frame clones, not every one. The sample has 150,000 to 190,000 clones; about 9.4% are singletons. The sample comprised central memory CD4+ T cells from blood. These receptors all stem from a man under 40 with type 1 diabetes.

The gene calls are TRBV7-9 and TRBJ2-5, with 7 bases that match TRBD2. CDR1 is SEHNR and CDR2 is FQNEAQ in the germline V gene (reference sequence). The length of the CDR3 is 14 residues. V dropped 4 bases and J dropped 3; count of bases not matched to a gene: 5. The CDR3 is CASSSGRGEETQYF. For the CDR3, the DNA is TGTGCCAGCAGCTCTGGACGGGGGGAAGAGACCCAGTACTTC.

The V call is TRBV7-2, the J call TRBJ2-5, with TRBD1 identical over 8 bases. The CDR3 extends over 15 amino acids. The trim removed 5 bases at V and 8 bases at J, leaving 13 bases unmatched. Germline lookup yields CDR1 SGHTA and CDR2 FQGNSA. In nucleotides, the CDR3 is TGTGCCAGCAGCAATAAAGGCGGACAGGGATTCACCCAGTACTTC. Protein sequence: CASSNKGGQGFTQYF. The full variable domain, rest sourced from reference TRBV7-2 and TRBJ2-5, is GAGVSQSPSNKVTEKGKDVELRCDPISGHTALYWYRQSLGQGLEFLIYFQGNSAPDKSGLPSDRFSAERTGGSVSTLTIQRTQQEDSAVYLCASSNKGGQGFTQYFGPGTRLLVL.

This clone was counted a few times. This chain links TRBV30 with TRBJ2-4; D unclear. The CDR3 extends over 14 amino acids. V was clipped by 5 bases and J by 1 base, with 12 bases between them. Germline-derived CDR1 and CDR2 are GTSNPN and SVGIG (reference sequence). CDR3 in amino acids: CAWGDLVAKNIQYF. For the CDR3, the DNA is TGTGCCTGGGGAGACCTCGTTGCCAAAAACATTCAGTACTTC.

This clone was observed a handful of times. This chain connects TRBV7-3 to TRBJ2-3; D gene ambiguous. The germline V and J ends were trimmed by 5 bases and 1 base, with 7 bases remaining between them. The CDR3 sequence is 13 residues long. CDR1 is SGHTA and CDR2 is FQGTGA in the germline V gene. The DNA for the CDR3 is TGTGCCAGCAGCGCGCCGGGCACAGATACGCAGTATTTT. Amino acids: CASSAPGTDTQYF.

The V call is TRBV30, the J call TRBJ2-5; 9 bases are shared with TRBD1. Near its end, the DNA agrees better with TRBJ2-7, so the J call may be wrong. CDR3 length: 14 residues. CDR1 and CDR2 (germline): GTSNPN, SVGIG (reference sequence). CDR3 sequence (DNA): TGTGCCTGGAGTTGGAGGACAGGGGTGAACGAGCAGTACTTC. Protein sequence: CAWSWRTGVNEQYF.

The V and J genes are TRBV2 and TRBJ1-1, with a possible D match to TRBD1 (5 bases). The CDR3 has 13 amino acids. Looked up from germline, CDR1 is SNHLY and CDR2 is FYNNEI. V lost 5 bases and J lost 0, with 7 bases in between. DNA for the CDR3: TGTGCCAGCAGTCGACAGTTGAACACTGAAGCTTTCTTT. As protein: CASSRQLNTEAFF.

The rearrangement joins TRBV5-1 to TRBJ2-7, with 9 bases matching TRBD1. Germline CDR1 SGHRS, CDR2 YFSETQ. The CDR3 has 15 amino acids. The junction had 9 bases not matched to a gene; V was cut back by 4 bases and J by 4 bases. The chain's CDR3 is CASSIGTGRTYEQYF. In nucleotides, the CDR3 is TGCGCCAGCAGCATTGGGACAGGGCGCACTTACGAGCAGTACTTC.

The chain is built from TRBV5-6 and TRBJ1-1; D is uncertain. The CDR3 has 16 residues. The germline gives CDR1 SGHDT, CDR2 YYEEEE. The V end was cut by 5 bases, the J end by 1 base, with 18 bases between. CDR3 in amino acids: CASRPNFDKPNTEAFF. The CDR3 region has the DNA TGTGCCAGCAGACCGAATTTTGACAAGCCGAACACTGAAGCTTTCTTT.

This clone was observed many times. The sample contains more than one DNA sequence encoding this CDR3. The gene calls are TRBV9 and TRBJ2-5, with D possibly being TRBD2 (5 bases). Trimming removed 0 bases at V and 5 bases at J, with 5 bases between. This CDR3 region has 12 residues. Germline-derived CDR1 and CDR2 are SGDLS and YYNGEE. As DNA, the CDR3 is TGTGCCAGCAGCGTAGGCGGGGAGACCCAGTACTTC. Amino acid sequence: CASSVGGETQYF.

This chain links TRBV2 with TRBJ1-5, with D maybe TRBD1 (5 bases). Germline V gene data show CDR1 as SNHLY and CDR2 as FYNNEI. Trimming left V 4 bases short and J 4 bases short, with 8 bases between. This CDR3 region has 13 residues. CDR3 region: CASSGQPNQPQHF. CDR3 nucleotides: TGTGCCAGCAGTGGACAGCCGAATCAGCCCCAGCATTTT.

In this sample, this clone turned up a few times. The chain is built from TRBV18 and TRBJ2-7; TRBD1 might be the D (5 bases). V was pared by 1 base and J by 5 bases, with 6 bases between. The CDR3 loop spans 12 amino acids. Germline V gene sequence: CDR1 KGHSH, CDR2 LQKENI. CDR3 protein: CASSPRRDEQYF. CDR3 bases: TGTGCCAGCTCACCACGCAGGGACGAGCAGTACTTC.

This sequence joins TRBV2 and TRBJ1-5; 9 positions match TRBD1. In germline, CDR1 is SNHLY, CDR2 FYNNEI. This CDR3 region has 14 residues. The V segment lost 4 bases and the J segment 9 bases; nucleotides outside the gene matches: 7. The CDR3, as DNA: TGTGCCAGCAGTGGGGACAGGGTGCGCCGGCCCCAGCATTTT. Translation: CASSGDRVRRPQHF.

This clone has more than one count but fewer than ten. Here the CDR3 reads CASSIAGGINQPQHF. CDR3 in DNA: TGTGCCAGTAGTATCGCCGGGGGTATCAATCAGCCCCAGCATTTT. The V call is TRBV19, the J call TRBJ1-5; TRBD1 is a possible D gene (5 bases). Trimming pared 3 bases from V and 3 bases from J, leaving 12 bases between. There are 15 residues in the CDR3. CDR1 and CDR2 from the germline V gene are LNHDA and SQIVND (reference sequence).

This clone was seen a handful of times. This sequence joins TRBV28 and TRBJ2-3, with D hard to call. V lost 8 bases, J lost 0 bases, and 12 bases lay in between. The germline V gene encodes CDR1 MDHEN and CDR2 SYDVKM. The CDR3 totals 14 residues. The CDR3 nucleotides are TGTGCCAGCGCTAGGAGTGGGAGCACAGATACGCAGTATTTT. Translated: CASARSGSTDTQYF.

The table lists this clone with a few counts. This chain connects TRBV27 to TRBJ2-3, with 7 bases identical to TRBD1. Germline V gene data show CDR1 as MNHEY and CDR2 as SMNVEV (reference sequence). V lost 5 bases and J lost 2; bases outside the gene matches: 10. This CDR3 region has 16 residues. In DNA form, the CDR3 reads TGTGCCAGCAGTCCACTAGACAGGGTGAACACAGATACGCAGTATTTT. This codes for CASSPLDRVNTDTQYF.

The rearrangement uses TRBV7-9 and TRBJ2-1; TRBD2 aligns across 11 bases. Germline V CDR1 and CDR2: SEHNR, FQNEAQ (reference sequence). The CDR3 has 15 amino acids. Germline trimming cut 5 bases from V and 9 bases from J; bases unmatched to any gene: 9. CDR3 DNA sequence: TGTGCCAGCAGCCGGGGACTAGCGGCCGGGGGTGAGCAGTTCTTC. Its protein product is CASSRGLAAGGEQFF.

This clone was recorded a few times. The rearrangement joins TRBV18 to TRBJ2-5; 15 bases agree with TRBD2. The germline V gene encodes CDR1 KGHSH and CDR2 LQKENI. The CDR3 runs to 16 residues. V was pared by 4 bases and J by 5 bases, with 5 bases of the junction left unmatched. CDR3 sequence reads: CASSLGLAGGQETQYF. The CDR3 DNA sequence: TGTGCCAGCTCACTCGGACTAGCGGGAGGGCAGGAGACCCAGTACTTC.

This clone was observed a handful of times. This chain connects TRBV4-3 to TRBJ2-1; TRBD2 might be the D (5 bases). The length of the CDR3 is 14 residues. The germline V and J ends were trimmed by 0 bases and 9 bases, with 12 bases remaining between them. Germline V lookup: CDR1 LGHNA, CDR2 YSLEER. The CDR3 sequence is CASSQDRGWAEQFF. In DNA form, the CDR3 reads TGCGCCAGCAGCCAAGATCGGGGTTGGGCTGAGCAGTTCTTC.

This clone was seen more than once but under ten times. The rearrangement uses TRBV19 and TRBJ1-5, with 9 bases aligning to TRBD1. The CDR3 extends over 14 amino acids. Germline V gives CDR1 LNHDA, CDR2 SQIVND (reference sequence). Trimming cost V 5 bases and J 2 bases; bases outside gene matches: 1. CDR3 coding DNA: TGTGCCAGTAGTTGGACAGGGGGCAATCAGCCCCAGCATTTT. Encoded protein: CASSWTGGNQPQHF.

The chain links TRBV10-3 to TRBJ1-4; 7 bases match TRBD1. CDR3 length: 15 amino acids. Germline CDR1 and CDR2: ENHRY and SYGVKD. J lost 2 bases, V lost 3 bases, and 3 bases had no gene match. The CDR3 DNA sequence: TGTGCCATCAGTGACTCAGGGGGGACTAATGAAAAACTGTTTTTT. Translated, it gives CAISDSGGTNEKLFF.

This clone was counted between two and nine times. The gene calls are TRBV13 and TRBJ1-2; D remains unclear. CDR1 is PRHDT and CDR2 is FYEKMQ in the germline V gene (reference sequence). The CDR3 contains 13 residues. V was trimmed by 0 bases and J by 4 bases, leaving 6 bases between them. The CDR3 loop reads CASSLGLVYGYTF. CDR3 in DNA: TGTGCCAGCAGCTTAGGCCTTGTCTATGGCTACACCTTC.

This clone has only a few counts. The chain joins TRBV5-1 to TRBJ2-7; D may be TRBD1 (5 bases). The germline V gene encodes CDR1 SGHRS and CDR2 YFSETQ. CDR3 size: 14 residues. V dropped 4 bases and J dropped 1 base, with 12 bases sitting between them. The CDR3 sequence: CASSRLTDSYEQYF. The CDR3 nucleotides are TGCGCCAGCAGCCGATTGACAGATTCCTACGAGCAGTACTTC.

There are a few counts of this clone. This chain connects TRBV11-3 to TRBJ2-2, with TRBD2 as a possible D gene (6 bases). V was shortened by 4 bases and J by 6 bases, with 9 bases between the two germline ends. There are 13 residues in the CDR3. CDR1 and CDR2 from the germline V gene are SGHNT and YENEEA. CDR3 residues: CASSSRLAGELFF. DNA of the CDR3: TGTGCCAGCAGCTCACGACTAGCCGGGGAGCTGTTTTTT.

This clone appeared a few times. The chain uses TRBV29-1 and TRBJ2-2; 11 bases match TRBD1. V lost 8 bases, J lost 1 base, and 6 bases stayed unmatched. The CDR3 is made up of 15 amino acids. CDR1 and CDR2 from the germline V gene are SQVTM and ANQGSEA. The CDR3 here is CSSRTGGENTGELFF. CDR3 coding DNA: TGCAGCTCGAGGACAGGGGGCGAGAACACCGGGGAGCTGTTTTTT.

The V gene is TRBV6-5, the J gene TRBJ2-1; D might be TRBD2 (6 bases). Germline-derived CDR1 and CDR2 are MNHEY and SVGAGI. V gave up 5 bases and J gave up 5 bases, with 10 bases separating them. The CDR3 is made up of 13 amino acids. This CDR3 is CASSPGEHNEQFF. The CDR3 DNA sequence: TGTGCCAGCAGTCCGGGGGAGCACAATGAGCAGTTCTTC.

CDR3 nucleotides: TGCGCCAGCAGCTTGATGGGCAGGGGGGAGGAGACCCAGTACTTC. Amino acids: CASSLMGRGEETQYF. This rearrangement joins TRBV5-1 to TRBJ2-5; tentative D call: TRBD1 (7 bases). Germline CDR1 SGHRS, CDR2 YFSETQ. This CDR3 region has 15 residues. Deletions cut 1 base from V and 5 bases from J, with 15 bases between.

V usage is TRBV4-2 and J usage is TRBJ1-1; D is uncertain. V gave up 1 base and J gave up 8 bases, with 8 bases separating them. The CDR3 contains 12 residues. Looked up from germline, CDR1 is LGHNA and CDR2 is YNFKEQ. CDR3 residues: CASSQGGREAFF. The CDR3 DNA is TGTGCCAGCAGCCAAGGAGGCAGAGAAGCTTTCTTT.

This clone has a handful of counts. The J gene is TRBJ1-4, the V gene TRBV9, with 7 bases aligning to TRBD1. CDR1 and CDR2 (germline): SGDLS, YYNGEE. Unmatched junction bases numbered 5, after V lost 0 bases and J lost 6 bases. There are 15 residues in the CDR3. The CDR3 coding sequence is TGTGCCAGCAGCGTAGGAAACAGGGGAGATGAAAAACTGTTTTTT. Translating gives CASSVGNRGDEKLFF. The full variable domain, completed using reference TRBV9 and TRBJ1-4, is DSGVTQTPKHLITATGQRVTLRCSPRSGDLSVYWYQQSLDQGLQFLIQYYNGEERAKGNILERFSAQQFPDLHSELNLSSLELGDSALYFCASSVGNRGDEKLFFGSGTQLSVL.

The J gene is TRBJ1-5, the V gene TRBV7-2; D is perhaps TRBD1 (5 bases). The CDR3 has 15 residues. Germline values: CDR1 SGHTA, CDR2 FQGNSA. V shed 5 bases and J shed 2 bases, with 13 bases lying between them. Here the CDR3 reads CASSPGPGGNQPQHF. The CDR3, as DNA: TGTGCCAGCAGCCCGGGCCCGGGGGGCAATCAGCCCCAGCATTTT.

The chain uses TRBV7-3 and TRBJ2-7, with D possibly being TRBD1 (7 bases). V lost 3 bases, J lost 1 base, and 13 bases lay in between. The CDR3 length is 15 residues. Germline CDR1 reads SGHTA; CDR2 reads FQGTGA. The CDR3 nucleotides read TGTGCCAGCAGCTTTGGCCAGGGGGGATCCTACGAGCAGTACTTC. This codes for CASSFGQGGSYEQYF.

This chain's CDR3 is CASSDGTNTEAFF. CDR3 nucleotide sequence: TGTGCCAGCTCAGACGGGACAAACACTGAAGCTTTCTTT. V gene TRBV18 combines with J gene TRBJ1-1; maybe TRBD1 (6 bases). Germline lookup yields CDR1 KGHSH and CDR2 LQKENI. V gave up 5 bases and J gave up 2 bases, with 9 bases separating them. This CDR3 comprises 13 residues.

This clone appeared a few times. This chain uses TRBV7-2 with TRBJ2-6, with unresolved D. Germline V gives CDR1 SGHTA, CDR2 FQGNSA. The length of the CDR3 is 13 residues. V lost 4 bases and J 5 bases, leaving 6 bases between the germline ends. CDR3 nucleotide sequence: TGTGCCAGCAGCTCGCGAAGGGCCAACGTCCTGACTTTC. Translating gives CASSSRRANVLTF.